This T cell receptor (beta chain) was retrieved from a study of blood T cell repertoires in COVID-19. Study-wide context: Sources were T cells, B-cell-depleted T cells, or PBMCs; the material itself was cDNA or gDNA.

In the study's own analysis: Scientists estimated how many nucleated cells there were by amplifying reference gene primers. Sequencing was performed with immunoSEQ multiplex PCR; in TCRdb, only in-frame clones are kept and a portion is missing. V and J calls and clone size come straight from that table; D and trimming were deduced from the DNA. This table has fewer than 180,000 clones, 84% appearing once. The CDR3 is made up of 16 amino acids. CDR1 and CDR2 from the germline V gene are MDHEN and SYDVKM. Trimming left V 5 bases short and J 0 bases short, with 11 bases between. The chain uses TRBV28 and TRBJ2-6; D gene unclear. Source material: peripheral blood. The TCR was taken from a man in his 70s with acute or convalescent COVID-19. The chain's CDR3 is CASSPEQFSGANVLTF. CDR3 DNA sequence: TGTGCCAGCAGTCCCGAACAATTCTCTGGGGCCAACGTCCTGACTTTC.